This T cell receptor beta chain was observed in a study of cytomegalovirus exposure and HLA in healthy donors. CDR1 is MGHDK, CDR2 SYGVNS, per germline. The CDR3 has 16 amino acids. After removal of 1 base from V and 4 bases from J, the junction contained 6 bases not matched to a gene. This PCR relied on a set of 60 Vbeta primers and 13 Jbeta primers. The method was immunoSEQ multiplex PCR; TCRdb's version includes in-frame clones alone and lacks a portion of them. The table records some 190,000 clones, more than 70% of them present only once. The TCR sequence derives from a woman in her thirties or forties in good health and CMV-seronegative. Sequences were obtained from PBMCs. This chain uses TRBV25-1 with TRBJ1-1, with 10 bases matching TRBD1. CDR3 DNA: TGTGCCAGCAGTGAATCCCGGACAGGGGGAGGCACTGAAGCTTTCTTT. This sequence encodes CASSESRTGGGTEAFF.